The 30 T cell receptor beta chains below come from one sample, sequenced in a study of OX40 agonist ivuxolimab in advanced cancers. The library came from the immunoSEQ multiplex PCR assay. TCRdb provides this immuneACCESS table in a form limited to in-frame rearrangements. Some clones are lacking; in checked studies, under half of them reflect an unresolved V gene, and why the rest are absent is not known. The sample yields about 80,000 clones; 85% were counted once. The ten largest clones capture approximately 2% of the sample. Source: CD4+ or CD8+ T cells sorted from blood, taken in a trial of the OX40 agonist ivuxolimab. These receptors came from an adult with an advanced solid tumor such as melanoma, head and neck, liver or kidney cancer.

A remark on this clone: At one end, the junction sequence differs from germline, possibly due to a read error. V usage is TRBV5-1 and J usage is TRBJ2-5, with 9 bases matching TRBD1. The CDR3 has 14 amino acids. Germline assignment: CDR1 SGHRS and CDR2 YFSETQ. The CDR3, as DNA: TGCGCCAGCAGCTTACAGGGGGCGCAAGGGACCCAGTACTTC. This translates into CASSLQGAQGTQYF.

The chain recombines TRBV9 with TRBJ1-2, with 7 bases identical to TRBD1. CDR3 size: 12 residues. The V gene's germline CDR1 is SGDLS and CDR2 YYNGEE. J gave up 7 bases and V 4 bases, and 4 bases lay outside the gene matches. DNA for the CDR3: TGTGCCAGCAGCCTGCAGGGGGTTGGCTACACCTTC. It yields the protein CASSLQGVGYTF.

J is TRBJ1-3 and V is TRBV6-5; D perhaps matches TRBD1 (5 bases). Per the germline V gene, CDR1 is MNHEY and CDR2 is SVGAGI. The CDR3 contains 15 residues. V gave up 2 bases and J gave up 4 bases, with 12 bases separating them. This chain's CDR3 is CASSYTGTPGNTIYF. In nucleotides, the CDR3 is TGTGCCAGCAGTTACACTGGGACGCCGGGAAACACCATATATTTT.

This clone was recorded at least ten times. V usage is TRBV7-2 and J usage is TRBJ1-1; weak D call: TRBD1 (5 bases). The CDR3 is 13 residues long. The germline V gene has CDR1 SGHTA and CDR2 FQGNSA. V gave up 5 bases and J gave up 11 bases, with 18 bases separating them. The CDR3 protein is CASSLGTQTGAFF. The CDR3 DNA follows: TGTGCCAGCAGCCTTGGGACCCAAACTGGGGCTTTCTTT.

This clone occurred once. V is TRBV2 and J is TRBJ2-5, with TRBD1 matching over 7 bases. The CDR3 totals 11 residues. Germline V gene sequence: CDR1 SNHLY, CDR2 FYNNEI. V was clipped by 9 bases and J by 7 bases; unmatched bases: 5. CDR3 sequence reads: CASGQVRTQYF. As DNA, the CDR3 is TGTGCCAGTGGACAGGTGCGGACCCAGTACTTC.

J is TRBJ2-1 and V is TRBV18; 10 positions match TRBD2. Trimming cost V 2 bases and J 4 bases; bases outside gene matches: 5. This CDR3 is built from 16 residues. Germline CDR1 reads KGHSH; CDR2 reads LQKENI. The DNA for the CDR3 is TGTGCCAGCTCACCAGTCGCTAGCGGGGGTTACAATGAGCAGTTCTTC. This sequence encodes CASSPVASGGYNEQFF.

This rearrangement joins TRBV15 to TRBJ2-6, with D possibly TRBD2 on 5 matching bases. Germline loops: CDR1 LNHNV, CDR2 YYDKDF (reference sequence). This CDR3 region has 14 residues. V was shortened by 8 bases and J by 7 bases, with 15 bases between the two germline ends. The CDR3 nucleotides are TGTGCCACCGAGGGAGACTCCGTCGCCAACGTCCTGACTTTC. Translated, it gives CATEGDSVANVLTF.

The chain recombines TRBV5-4 with TRBJ2-7, with D tentatively TRBD1 (7 bases). There are 17 residues in the CDR3. V was pared by 4 bases and J by 0 bases, with 20 bases between. Germline lookup yields CDR1 SGHNT and CDR2 YYREEE (reference sequence). CDR3 loop: CASSPAGRQGLSYEQYF. CDR3 nucleotide sequence: TGTGCCAGCAGCCCGGCCGGCCGACAGGGACTCTCCTACGAGCAGTACTTC.

The V call is TRBV7-8, the J call TRBJ2-7, with TRBD1 as a possible D gene (5 bases). This CDR3 has 15 residues. Germline loops: CDR1 SGHVS, CDR2 FQNEAQ. The V gene lost 5 bases and the J gene lost 2 bases, with 16 bases spanning the gap. The CDR3 DNA follows: TGTGCCAGCAGCACATTATCGACAGCTACCTACGAGCAGTACTTC. Translation gives CASSTLSTATYEQYF.

The chain is built from TRBV5-4 and TRBJ2-1; D remains ambiguous. There are 17 residues in the CDR3. Looked up from germline, CDR1 is SGHNT and CDR2 is YYREEE (reference sequence). Trimming cost V 3 bases and J 0 bases, with 16 bases left between them. CDR3 loop: CASSSQSKSSSYNEQFF. CDR3 nucleotide sequence: TGTGCCAGCAGCTCCCAGTCTAAGTCGAGCTCCTACAATGAGCAGTTCTTC. Variable domain in full (rest from reference TRBV5-4 and TRBJ2-1): ETGVTQSPTHLIKTRGQQVTLRCSSQSGHNTVSWYQQALGQGPQFIFQYYREEENGRGNFPPRFSGLQFPNYSSELNVNALELDDSALYLCASSSQSKSSSYNEQFFGPGTRLTVL.

The chain joins TRBV30 to TRBJ2-1, with 11 positions matching TRBD2. The germline V gene encodes CDR1 GTSNPN and CDR2 SVGIG (reference sequence). The V segment lost 5 bases and the J segment 4 bases; nucleotides outside the gene matches: 4. This CDR3 is 14 amino acids long. The CDR3 DNA reads as TGTGCCTGGGCGGGGACTAGCGGTTACAATGAGCAGTTCTTC. It encodes CAWAGTSGYNEQFF.

The V and J genes are TRBV6-5 and TRBJ2-7; 7 positions match TRBD1. Germline loops: CDR1 MNHEY, CDR2 SVGAGI. Unmatched junction bases numbered 9, after V lost 7 bases and J lost 6 bases. The CDR3 has 13 residues. The CDR3 region has the DNA TGTGCCAGCAAGGCAGGGGGTGGGGGCGAGCAGTACTTC. It codes for CASKAGGGGEQYF.

The chain joins TRBV5-6 to TRBJ1-5; the D is unclear. The CDR3 contains 14 residues. Per germline, CDR1 SGHDT and CDR2 YYEEEE. V lost 0 bases to trimming and J lost 3 bases, with 7 bases between them. The CDR3 loop reads CASSLGVLNQPQHF. The DNA for the CDR3 is TGTGCCAGCAGCTTGGGAGTTCTCAATCAGCCCCAGCATTTT. The variable domain in full, with the rest retrieved from reference TRBV5-6 and TRBJ1-5, is DAGVTQSPTHLIKTRGQQVTLRCSPKSGHDTVSWYQQALGQGPQFIFQYYEEEERQRGNFPDRFSGHQFPNYSSELNVNALLLGDSALYLCASSLGVLNQPQHFGDGTRLSIL.

J is TRBJ1-2 and V is TRBV6-6; D is ambiguous. With 0 bases removed from V and 6 bases from J, the gap between germline ends came to 14 bases. The germline V gene encodes CDR1 MNHNY and CDR2 SVGAGI (reference sequence). The CDR3 covers 15 residues. CDR3 bases: TGTGCCAGCAGTTACTCTTGGACTCCCGGTAATGGCTACACCTTC. Its translation is CASSYSWTPGNGYTF.

The gene calls are TRBV5-1 and TRBJ2-2; 10 positions agree with TRBD1. Germline assignment: CDR1 SGHRS and CDR2 YFSETQ. This CDR3 comprises 14 residues. The J segment lost 5 bases and the V segment lost 3 bases, leaving 1 base of the junction unmatched. This CDR3 is CASSSGQGTGELFF. The DNA of the CDR3 is TGCGCCAGCAGCTCGGGACAGGGGACCGGGGAGCTGTTTTTT.

The V and J genes are TRBV7-8 and TRBJ1-2, with D possibly being TRBD1 (5 bases). Germline CDR1 and CDR2: SGHVS and FQNEAQ. V lost 2 bases and J lost 4, with 17 bases in between. This CDR3 is 16 amino acids long. CDR3 in amino acids: CASSLSFGAVGYGYTF. CDR3 in DNA: TGTGCCAGCAGCTTATCCTTTGGGGCAGTGGGCTATGGCTACACCTTC.

J is TRBJ2-7 and V is TRBV4-3; tentatively, D is TRBD1 (5 bases). Germline-derived CDR1 and CDR2 are LGHNA and YSLEER. This CDR3 region has 14 residues. V shed 2 bases and J shed 7 bases, with 15 bases lying between them. The CDR3 DNA sequence: TGCGCCAGCAGCCAATCCCGGACATCTAGTGAGCAGTACTTC. Its translation is CASSQSRTSSEQYF.

The chain uses TRBV4-2 and TRBJ2-1; 7 bases are shared with TRBD2. The CDR3 contains 14 residues. Trimming at V came to 4 bases and at J to 6 bases, leaving 6 bases not matched to a gene. The germline gives CDR1 LGHNA, CDR2 YNFKEQ. The CDR3 sequence is CASSPRTSSNEQFF. The CDR3 bases are TGTGCCAGCAGCCCTCGGACTAGTTCCAATGAGCAGTTCTTC.

This clone has just a few counts. The chain carries TRBV4-3 and TRBJ1-5; no clear D. This CDR3 has 13 amino acids. Germline V gene data show CDR1 as LGHNA and CDR2 as YSLEER. V gave up 1 base and J gave up 7 bases, with 8 bases separating them. The CDR3 reads CASSQGSEQPQHF. DNA for the CDR3: TGCGCCAGCAGCCAAGGATCTGAACAGCCCCAGCATTTT.

This chain uses TRBV7-2 with TRBJ1-4; 8 nucleotides match TRBD1. V lost 5 bases and J lost 7; bases outside the gene matches: 6. Germline V gives CDR1 SGHTA, CDR2 FQGNSA. The CDR3 contains 14 residues. The CDR3 protein is CASSPDRGSEKLFF. CDR3 nucleotide sequence: TGTGCCAGCAGCCCTGACAGGGGATCTGAAAAACTGTTTTTT.

The genes are TRBV5-1 and TRBJ2-3; perhaps D is TRBD1 or TRBD2 (5 bases each). V was cut by 2 bases and J by 0 bases, with 10 bases left in between. Germline assignment: CDR1 SGHRS and CDR2 YFSETQ. This CDR3 comprises 15 residues. The CDR3 loop reads CASSFGDASTDTQYF. Written as DNA, the CDR3 is TGCGCCAGCAGCTTCGGGGACGCTAGCACAGATACGCAGTATTTT.

The V and J genes are TRBV5-5 and TRBJ2-5; TRBD1 might be the D (5 bases). The germline gives CDR1 SGHKS, CDR2 YYEKEE (reference sequence). The CDR3 sequence is 14 residues long. V dropped 1 base and J dropped 1 base, with 8 bases sitting between them. Written as DNA, the CDR3 is TGTGCCAGCAGCTTGCCAGGGCCCCAAGAGACCCAGTACTTC. Translation gives CASSLPGPQETQYF.

The chain joins TRBV5-4 to TRBJ2-5; the match to TRBD2 covers 7 bases. The CDR3 contains 15 residues. V lost 3 bases and J lost 1; bases outside the gene matches: 6. Germline V gene data show CDR1 as SGHNT and CDR2 as YYREEE (reference sequence). The CDR3 nucleotides are TGTGCCAGCAGCTGGGGTTCTAGCGGCCAAGAGACCCAGTACTTC. Translating gives CASSWGSSGQETQYF.

The J gene is TRBJ2-2, the V gene TRBV7-3; weak D call: TRBD2 (6 bases). Germline V CDR1 and CDR2: SGHTA, FQGTGA. The V end lost 2 bases, the J end lost 7 bases, and 35 bases lay between the germline ends. The CDR3 is made up of 22 amino acids. CDR3 residues: CASSLGEYGETEPGLPSGELFF. In DNA form, the CDR3 reads TGTGCCAGCAGCTTAGGTGAGTATGGAGAAACCGAGCCGGGACTCCCTAGCGGGGAGCTGTTTTTT.

The chain uses TRBV9 and TRBJ2-3, with 14 positions matching TRBD2. V shed 4 bases and J 5 bases; nucleotides not matched to a gene: 9. CDR1 is SGDLS and CDR2 is YYNGEE in the germline V gene. The CDR3 runs 17 residues. CDR3 in amino acids: CASSPTGLAGGGDTQYF. The DNA for the CDR3 is TGTGCCAGCAGCCCGACCGGACTAGCGGGAGGAGGAGATACGCAGTATTTT.

This rearrangement joins TRBV5-1 to TRBJ1-4; 9 nucleotides agree with TRBD1. The CDR3 runs to 15 residues. V lost 4 bases to trimming and J lost 8 bases; unmatched junction nucleotides: 9. The V gene's germline CDR1 is SGHRS and CDR2 YFSETQ. CDR3 protein: CASSLPGTGNEKLFF. The CDR3 coding sequence is TGCGCCAGCAGCCTTCCCGGGACAGGGAACGAAAAACTGTTTTTT.

The rearrangement links TRBV6-5 to TRBJ1-2; TRBD1 aligns across 9 bases. The CDR3 totals 14 residues. Trimming removed 6 bases from V and 8 bases from J; junction bases left unmatched: 10. Germline-derived CDR1 and CDR2 are MNHEY and SVGAGI. The CDR3 reads CASSTGGRAAGYTF. Written as DNA, the CDR3 is TGTGCCAGCAGCACAGGGGGCCGAGCTGCGGGCTACACCTTC.

For this clone: In the same sample, other DNA sequences code for this CDR3. V and J are TRBV11-2 and TRBJ1-1; D unresolved. Per germline, CDR1 SGHAT and CDR2 FQNNGV. The CDR3 is 11 amino acids. V gave up 5 bases and J gave up 2 bases, with 3 bases separating them. Here the CDR3 reads CASSLNTEAFF. The CDR3 DNA follows: TGTGCCAGCAGCCTAAACACTGAAGCTTTCTTT.

Only a few counts were recorded for this clone. Here the CDR3 reads CASSLAQNNSPLHF. The DNA of the CDR3 is TGTGCCAGCAGCTTAGCCCAGAATAATTCACCCCTCCACTTT. This chain links TRBV7-2 with TRBJ1-6, with no clear D. V dropped 0 bases and J dropped 5 bases, with 5 bases sitting between them. CDR3 length: 14 residues. Germline CDR1 is SGHTA and CDR2 is FQGNSA. Full variable domain (remainder filled in from reference TRBV7-2 and TRBJ1-6): GAGVSQSPSNKVTEKGKDVELRCDPISGHTALYWYRQSLGQGLEFLIYFQGNSAPDKSGLPSDRFSAERTGGSVSTLTIQRTQQEDSAVYLCASSLAQNNSPLHFGNGTRLTVT.

V gene TRBV5-4 combines with J gene TRBJ2-2, with D unclear. Per germline, CDR1 SGHNT and CDR2 YYREEE (reference sequence). The CDR3 is 15 residues long. V was cut by 0 bases and J by 5 bases, with 11 bases left in between. The CDR3 sequence: CASSLERKNTGELFF. The CDR3 DNA reads as TGTGCCAGCAGCTTGGAGAGGAAAAATACCGGGGAGCTGTTTTTT.